The T cell receptor (beta chain) under discussion was sequenced for a study of blood T cell repertoires in COVID-19 (dated by TCRdb to 2018 to 2021). Notes on the research overall: Collaborator samples came from the United States, Italy and Spain and covered acute and convalescent phases of COVID-19. The material from the prospective study consisted of cDNA or gDNA derived from T cells, B-cell-depleted T cells, or PBMCs. HLA class I and class II types, where available, came from metadata supplied by the sample provider rather than from assay-based typing. The sample metadata nearly always contained a de-identified subject ID, COVID-19 status, age in years and sex. The repertoires were made available in a free public database intended to serve as a resource for research on the immune response to SARS-CoV-2. The samples were drawn from two sources: the first 160 participants of the ongoing ImmuneRACE study, and fewer than 1,500 subjects contributed by 6 global collaborators. The dataset comprised deeply sampled blood TCRbeta repertoires from subjects exposed to, actively infected with, or recovered from COVID-19. Study-level results and caveats: Clinical and demographic metadata were provided uncurated, with the amount varying by source and participant.

The immunoSEQ Assay, a bias-controlled multiplex PCR, was used to amplify TCRbeta CDR3 regions from genomic DNA. In the original analysis: The number of nucleated cells in each sample was estimated by amplification of reference gene primers within the assay. Sequence reads were collapsed and filtered to measure the absolute abundance of every unique TCRbeta CDR3 rearrangement. For each sample, productive Simpson clonality was calculated by taking the square root of Simpson's diversity index across productive rearrangements. Drawn from immuneACCESS, this table holds only the in-frame rearrangements with V and J called that TCRdb kept. Clones are partly lost; checked studies trace under half to an unresolved V gene and leave the rest unexplained. The V and J calls and clone size come from that table; D and trimming were worked out from the DNA. The sample profile shows some 300,000 clones; approximately 88% of them were found once. The top ten clones comprise about 1% of the sample.

The CDR3 holds 12 amino acids from the cysteine to the phenylalanine. The retained sequence is limited to the CDR3, 36 bases, with the frame set at the first base. V is pared back by 3 bases and J by 5 bases, with 7 bases lying between the germline termini. Enrolling through a virtual design, the prospective study's participants ranged in age from about 18 to 89 years and lived across 20 to 30 United States geographic areas. To assign participants to cohorts, the prospective study relied on clinical history that participants themselves reported in a screening survey and a study questionnaire. Recovered participants in ImmuneRACE Cohort 3 were defined as having two consecutive negative NP/OP PCR tests, clearance from a healthcare professional, or resolution of symptoms. In the prospective study, whole blood, serum and a nasopharyngeal or oropharyngeal swab were collected from each participant by mobile phlebotomists. Over a roughly two-month period, participants in the prospective study had the option of providing additional blood draws and questionnaires. Before DNA extraction, blood samples from the prospective study were shipped at room temperature or frozen.

This clone was found once. The clone's antigen remains unknown. Qualities for individual bases were not recorded, and no much larger clone is one base off. This sequence originates from a woman younger than 45 who had recovered from COVID-19. Sequencing used PBMCs or T cells enriched from blood (not recorded which). The sequence is built from TRBV12-3 or TRBV12-4 and TRBJ1-2, with TRBD1 tentatively as D gene (6 bases match). The CDR3 region has the sequence CASSLQGYGYTF. DNA sequence: TGTGCCAGCAGTTTGCAGGGGTATGGCTACACCTTC.